Following are 26 T cell receptor beta chains from one sample sequenced in a study of shared clonotypes between healthy human individuals. Here immunoSEQ multiplex PCR was the method, and the copy in TCRdb shows in-frame clones only, minus some. This repertoire shows around 2.5 million clones, over 85% found once; its top ten account for approximately 0.36%. Sequenced material: naive CD4+ T cells from PBMCs. Regarding subset: CD45RA+ positively selected. These receptors were obtained from a man between 18 and 35 years old in good health. Some clones in this sample may be carry-over from other donors' samples.

This clone was observed a few times. The chain employs TRBV28 and TRBJ1-1; D gene uncertain. The CDR3 length is 12 residues. V gave up 4 bases and J gave up 11 bases, with 14 bases separating them. Per germline, CDR1 MDHEN and CDR2 SYDVKM. Here the CDR3 reads CASSSDISRAFF. Written as DNA, the CDR3 is TGTGCCAGCAGTTCCGACATCAGTAGGGCTTTCTTT.

This clone occurred once. The chain links TRBV9 to TRBJ2-7; 7 positions match TRBD1. CDR3 size: 14 residues. Germline values: CDR1 SGDLS, CDR2 YYNGEE. Losses at the gene ends were 3 bases for V and 3 bases for J; bases not matched to a gene: 6. CDR3 sequence reads: CASSAGTANYEQYF. CDR3 coding DNA: TGTGCCAGCAGCGCCGGGACAGCGAACTACGAGCAGTACTTC.

This clone appeared a single time. The gene calls are TRBV11-1 and TRBJ1-1; no reliable D call. From germline, CDR1 is SGHAT and CDR2 FQDESV (reference sequence). Trimming pared 5 bases from V and 4 bases from J, leaving 11 bases between. This CDR3 has 13 amino acids. CDR3 nucleotides: TGTGCCAGCAGCCCCCCCGGGGTCACTGAAGCTTTCTTT. Translated: CASSPPGVTEAFF.

This clone came up a few times. This chain uses TRBV4-1 with TRBJ1-2; D remains ambiguous. V lost 4 bases, J lost 2 bases, and 8 bases lay in between. This CDR3 has 13 residues. The germline CDR1 and CDR2 sequences are MGHRA and YSYEKL. CDR3 bases: TGCGCCAGCAGCCTCGGGAGGAACTATGGCTACACCTTC. This gives the protein CASSLGRNYGYTF.

The chain carries TRBV9 and TRBJ2-7, with 11 nucleotides matching TRBD1. From germline, CDR1 is SGDLS and CDR2 YYNGEE. The CDR3 is made up of 16 amino acids. The V segment lost 1 base and the J segment 7 bases; nucleotides outside the gene matches: 10. CDR3 in amino acids: CASSVSGTGGLFEQYF. The CDR3 DNA reads as TGTGCCAGCAGCGTATCCGGGACAGGGGGTTTGTTTGAGCAGTACTTC.

The chain uses TRBV6-5 and TRBJ2-2, with 7 positions matching TRBD2. The CDR3 length is 14 residues. The junction had 6 bases not matched to a gene; V was cut back by 6 bases and J by 5 bases. Germline V gene data show CDR1 as MNHEY and CDR2 as SVGAGI. The CDR3 loop reads CASRTVGGTGELFF. CDR3 DNA: TGTGCCAGCAGAACCGTGGGGGGGACCGGGGAGCTGTTTTTT.

The chain combines TRBV6-1 with TRBJ2-6; D assignment may be TRBD1 or TRBD2 (6 bases each). Germline CDR1 is MNHNS and CDR2 is SASEGT. The CDR3 is 15 amino acids. V was cut by 6 bases and J by 2 bases, with 11 bases left in between. CDR3 DNA: TGTGCCAGCAGACTCGGGGGCGCTGGGGCCAACGTCCTGACTTTC. This sequence encodes CASRLGGAGANVLTF.

V gene TRBV6-5 combines with J gene TRBJ1-2, with D possibly being TRBD1 (6 bases). CDR3 length equals 15 residues. CDR1 is MNHEY and CDR2 is SVGAGI in the germline V gene. Between the trimmed V and J ends, which lost 6 bases and 3 bases, there was a span of 17 bases. Here the CDR3 reads CASSFGTSRDYGYTF. In nucleotides, the CDR3 is TGTGCCAGCAGCTTTGGGACATCGAGGGACTATGGCTACACCTTC.

This chain uses TRBV4-2 with TRBJ2-7, with 7 bases that match TRBD1. The CDR3 extends over 15 amino acids. V trimming: 1 base; J trimming: 5 bases; junction bases outside the gene matches: 8. Per the germline V gene, CDR1 is LGHNA and CDR2 is YNFKEQ. CDR3 nucleotide sequence: TGTGCCAGCAGCCAAGTAACGACAGGGATGCACGAGCAGTACTTC. Amino acids: CASSQVTTGMHEQYF.

Concerning this clone itself: Other nucleotide sequences from this sample produce the same CDR3. This chain joins TRBV7-8 and TRBJ1-2, with D tentatively TRBD1 (5 bases). This CDR3 contains 16 residues. Deletions cut 5 bases from V and 3 bases from J, with 19 bases between. CDR1 and CDR2 (germline): SGHVS, FQNEAQ. Here the CDR3 reads CASSQPGTATYYGYTF. The CDR3 DNA reads as TGTGCCAGCAGCCAACCCGGGACGGCTACCTACTATGGCTACACCTTC.

This chain uses TRBV2 with TRBJ1-2; D might be TRBD1 (5 bases). This CDR3 is built from 14 residues. The germline CDR1 and CDR2 sequences are SNHLY and FYNNEI. Deletions cut 1 base from V and 6 bases from J, with 12 bases between. The CDR3 loop is CASSEEGQTDGYTF. DNA for the CDR3: TGTGCCAGCAGTGAAGAGGGGCAGACCGATGGCTACACCTTC.

A single count supports this clone. The chain employs TRBV7-9 and TRBJ2-1; D possibly matches TRBD1 or TRBD2 (5 bases each). CDR3 length: 15 residues. Germline assignment: CDR1 SEHNR and CDR2 FQNEAQ (reference sequence). The germline V and J ends were trimmed by 4 bases and 9 bases, with 19 bases remaining between them. The CDR3 spells CASSSPGTTLGEQFF. The CDR3, as DNA: TGTGCCAGCAGCTCCCCCGGGACCACCCTAGGTGAGCAGTTCTTC.

The chain uses TRBV28 and TRBJ2-7, with D tentatively TRBD2 (6 bases). Germline V gene lookup returns CDR1 MDHEN and CDR2 SYDVKM. The CDR3 contains 15 residues. V lost 6 bases and J 4 bases, leaving 19 bases between the germline ends. The CDR3 loop is CASRQLSGEFYEQYF. CDR3 sequence (DNA): TGTGCCAGCAGACAGCTTAGCGGCGAATTTTACGAGCAGTACTTC. The full variable domain, in which reference TRBV28 and TRBJ2-7 provide the parts outside the CDR3, is DVKVTQSSRYLVKRTGEKVFLECVQDMDHENMFWYRQDPGLGLRLIYFSYDVKMKEKGDIPEGYSVSREKKERFSLILESASTNQTSMYLCASRQLSGEFYEQYFGPGTRLTVT.

V usage is TRBV7-9 and J usage is TRBJ2-4, with D tentatively TRBD2 (7 bases). The CDR3 is made up of 14 amino acids. CDR1 and CDR2 (germline): SEHNR, FQNEAQ (reference sequence). V was clipped by 4 bases and J by 7 bases, with 14 bases between them. In DNA, the CDR3 is TGTGCCAGCAGCTCCCTCCGGGGGGCGAACATTCAGTACTTC. Translating it yields CASSSLRGANIQYF.

On this clone itself: The sample contains more than one DNA sequence encoding this CDR3. This chain uses TRBV28 with TRBJ1-2; D is unresolved. Germline CDR1 reads MDHEN; CDR2 reads SYDVKM. V was trimmed by 2 bases and J by 4 bases, leaving 5 bases between them. This CDR3 region has 12 residues. The CDR3 bases are TGTGCCAGCAGTTTAACTAGCTATGGCTACACCTTC. Amino acids: CASSLTSYGYTF.

As for this clone: The same CDR3 arises from other DNA sequences in this sample as well. The chain carries TRBV6-5 and TRBJ2-7; D is possibly TRBD1 or TRBD2 (5 bases each). The V gene's germline CDR1 is MNHEY and CDR2 SVGAGI. Trimming cost V 8 bases and J 4 bases, with 12 bases left between them. The CDR3 is made up of 12 amino acids. The chain's CDR3 is CASGGNSYEQYF. CDR3 nucleotide sequence: TGTGCCAGCGGGGGTAATTCTTACGAGCAGTACTTC.

The genes are TRBV11-1 and TRBJ2-5; TRBD2 agrees at 7 bases. Germline-derived CDR1 and CDR2 are SGHAT and FQDESV (reference sequence). The CDR3 sequence is 15 residues long. After removal of 1 base from V and 2 bases from J, the junction contained 4 bases not matched to a gene. The CDR3, as DNA: TGTGCCAGCAGCTTAGGGGGAGGGCCACAAGAGACCCAGTACTTC. It is translated as CASSLGGGPQETQYF.

The V and J genes are TRBV6-5 and TRBJ2-7; perhaps TRBD2 as D (5 bases). The CDR3 runs to 13 residues. Trimming pared 6 bases from V and 2 bases from J, leaving 11 bases between. Germline loops: CDR1 MNHEY, CDR2 SVGAGI. CDR3 sequence (DNA): TGTGCCAGCAGCAAACCCGGGACCTACGAGCAGTACTTC. This codes for CASSKPGTYEQYF.

V and J are TRBV18 and TRBJ2-7; TRBD2 agrees at 12 bases. V lost 3 bases to trimming and J lost 4 bases; unmatched junction nucleotides: 4. The CDR3 spans 15 residues. Germline CDR1 KGHSH, CDR2 LQKENI. CDR3 DNA sequence: TGTGCCAGCTCACCTGGGGGGACTAGCGGGTACGAGCAGTACTTC. Translated, it gives CASSPGGTSGYEQYF.

The chain carries TRBV2 and TRBJ2-2; 8 nucleotides match TRBD2. Germline V CDR1 and CDR2: SNHLY, FYNNEI. The CDR3 covers 15 residues. V shed 6 bases, J shed 1 base, and the junction held 4 bases outside the gene matches. Here the CDR3 DNA reads TGTGCCAGCAGCAAAACTAGCGGGAACACCGGGGAGCTGTTTTTT. This sequence encodes CASSKTSGNTGELFF.

The chain carries TRBV5-1 and TRBJ1-5; possible D gene TRBD1, 5 bases. The CDR3 is made up of 14 amino acids. V lost 6 bases and J lost 0, with 10 bases in between. CDR1 and CDR2 from the germline V gene are SGHRS and YFSETQ. CDR3 nucleotides: TGCGCCAGCAAACCAGGGTATAGCAATCAGCCCCAGCATTTT. Translated, it gives CASKPGYSNQPQHF.

V and J are TRBV9 and TRBJ2-5; 7 bases are shared with TRBD1. Looked up from germline, CDR1 is SGDLS and CDR2 is YYNGEE. The CDR3 has 14 residues. The ends lost 1 base at V and 3 bases at J; junction bases unmatched: 3. CDR3 nucleotide sequence: TGTGCCAGCAGCGTATATGGACAGGAAGAGACCCAGTACTTC. It codes for CASSVYGQEETQYF. The variable domain in full, completed from reference TRBV9 and TRBJ2-5, reads DSGVTQTPKHLITATGQRVTLRCSPRSGDLSVYWYQQSLDQGLQFLIQYYNGEERAKGNILERFSAQQFPDLHSELNLSSLELGDSALYFCASSVYGQEETQYFGPGTRLLVL.

V gene TRBV29-1 combines with J gene TRBJ2-5, with 7 bases aligning to TRBD1. The CDR3 runs to 13 residues. Germline CDR1 reads SQVTM; CDR2 reads ANQGSEA. The V and J ends lost 3 bases and 4 bases, in that order; junction bases with no gene match: 5. As DNA, the CDR3 is TGCAGCGTTGAGACAGGGATGGGAGAGACCCAGTACTTC. Amino acids: CSVETGMGETQYF.

V gene TRBV5-1 combines with J gene TRBJ2-1, with 8 positions matching TRBD2. The germline V gene has CDR1 SGHRS and CDR2 YFSETQ. The CDR3 is 15 amino acids. V was clipped by 6 bases and J by 0 bases; unmatched bases: 5. CDR3 loop: CASTPTSASYNEQFF. CDR3 nucleotides: TGCGCCAGCACCCCGACTAGCGCCTCCTACAATGAGCAGTTCTTC. Supplemented by reference TRBV5-1 and TRBJ2-1, the full variable domain reads KAGVTQTPRYLIKTRGQQVTLSCSPISGHRSVSWYQQTPGQGLQFLFEYFSETQRNKGNFPGRFSGRQFSNSRSEMNVSTLELGDSALYLCASTPTSASYNEQFFGPGTRLTVL.

Details on this clone: Additional DNA sequences in this sample encode the identical CDR3. This sequence joins TRBV5-1 and TRBJ2-5; 8 bases agree with TRBD2. From germline, CDR1 is SGHRS and CDR2 YFSETQ. The CDR3 sequence is 15 residues long. With 0 bases clipped from V and 4 bases from J, the junction kept 5 bases outside the gene matches. The CDR3 region is CASSLESGRGETQYF. The CDR3 nucleotides are TGCGCCAGCAGCTTGGAGTCCGGGAGGGGAGAGACCCAGTACTTC.

Points on this clone: This specimen includes other DNA sequences encoding the same CDR3. This sequence joins TRBV5-4 and TRBJ2-3, with 13 bases that match TRBD2. V lost 0 bases, J lost 5 bases, and 0 bases stayed unmatched. This CDR3 region has 15 residues. Germline CDR1 reads SGHNT; CDR2 reads YYREEE (reference sequence). CDR3 protein: CASSLGLAGGDTQYF. For the CDR3, the DNA is TGTGCCAGCAGCTTGGGACTAGCGGGAGGAGATACGCAGTATTTT. The full variable domain, its missing parts supplied by reference TRBV5-4 and TRBJ2-3, is ETGVTQSPTHLIKTRGQQVTLRCSSQSGHNTVSWYQQALGQGPQFIFQYYREEENGRGNFPPRFSGLQFPNYSSELNVNALELDDSALYLCASSLGLAGGDTQYFGPGTRLTVL.